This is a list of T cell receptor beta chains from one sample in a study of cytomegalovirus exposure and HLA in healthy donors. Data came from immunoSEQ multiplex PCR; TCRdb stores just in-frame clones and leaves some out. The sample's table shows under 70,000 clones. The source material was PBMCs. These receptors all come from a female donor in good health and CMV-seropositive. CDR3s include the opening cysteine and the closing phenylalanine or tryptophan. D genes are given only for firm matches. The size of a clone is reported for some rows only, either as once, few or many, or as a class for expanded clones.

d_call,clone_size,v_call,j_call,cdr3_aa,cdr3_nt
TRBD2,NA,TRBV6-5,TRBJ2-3,CASSYSYGGADTQYF,TGTGCCAGCAGTTACTCGTATGGGGGGGCAGATACGCAGTATTTT
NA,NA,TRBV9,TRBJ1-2,CASSVGRDYGYTF,TGTGCCAGCAGCGTTGGCAGGGACTATGGCTACACCTTC
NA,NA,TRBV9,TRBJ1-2,CASSVNVFNYGYTF,TGTGCCAGCAGCGTAAATGTCTTCAACTATGGCTACACCTTC
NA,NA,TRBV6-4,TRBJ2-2,CASSTHGGDTGELFF,TGTGCCAGCAGTACCCACGGAGGGGACACCGGGGAGCTGTTTTTT
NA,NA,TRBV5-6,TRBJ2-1,CASARWLRAYNEQFF,TGTGCCAGCGCGCGGTGGCTGAGGGCATACAATGAGCAGTTCTTC
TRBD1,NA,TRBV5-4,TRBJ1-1,CASSLKGTGGTEAFF,TGTGCCAGCAGCTTGAAGGGGACAGGGGGCACTGAAGCTTTCTTT
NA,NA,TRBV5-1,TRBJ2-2,CASSLEWRQDTGELFF,TGCGCCAGCAGCTTGGAATGGAGGCAGGACACCGGGGAGCTGTTTTTT
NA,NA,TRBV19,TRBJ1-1,CASSIWGNTNTEAFF,TGTGCCAGTAGTATATGGGGCAACACGAACACTGAAGCTTTCTTT
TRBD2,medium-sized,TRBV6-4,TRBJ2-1,CASSETSGRPREQFF,TGTGCCAGCAGCGAGACTAGCGGGAGGCCGAGGGAGCAGTTCTTC
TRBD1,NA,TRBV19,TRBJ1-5,CASSSTGGFSNQPQHF,TGTGCCAGTAGTTCAACAGGGGGTTTTAGCAATCAGCCCCAGCATTTT
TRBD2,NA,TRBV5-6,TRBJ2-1,CARSGGNEQFF,TGTGCCAGAAGCGGGGGGAATGAGCAGTTCTTC
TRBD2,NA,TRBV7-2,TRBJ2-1,CASSPQLGTSGAEFF,TGTGCCAGCAGCCCACAACTTGGGACTAGCGGGGCGGAGTTCTTC
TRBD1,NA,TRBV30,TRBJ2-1,CAWSVLGQDSNEQFF,TGTGCCTGGAGTGTACTGGGACAGGATTCCAATGAGCAGTTCTTC
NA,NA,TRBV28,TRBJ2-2,CASSLRLLANTGELFF,TGTGCCAGCAGTTTAAGACTCCTCGCGAACACCGGGGAGCTGTTTTTT
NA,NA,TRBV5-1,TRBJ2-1,CASSFVPLAPAEQFF,TGCGCCAGCAGCTTTGTCCCTCTAGCGCCGGCTGAGCAGTTCTTC
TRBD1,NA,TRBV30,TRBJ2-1,CAWNPGTGFYNEQFF,TGTGCCTGGAATCCCGGGACAGGGTTCTACAATGAGCAGTTCTTC